The present T cell receptor (beta chain) was sequenced within a study of spatial heterogeneity in lung cancer. In the study overall: About 73 TRACERx patients with early, untreated non-small cell lung cancer donated samples. Averaged across combinations, each unique TCR and UMI pairing appeared more than ten times in raw reads, which were uncorrected. Whole-study results and caveats: The study found ubiquitous expanded tumor TCRs in blood more at resection than follow-up.

This clonotype was seen only a few times. Its antigen is as yet unknown. Stated time point: blood at routine non-recurrence follow-up after resection. The study sequenced unsorted whole RNA from tumor, nontumor lung or frozen PBMC. MiXCR, applied by TCRdb to the 5' RACE reads, yields one record per CDR3 protein. The sample includes 110,000 or so distinct CDR3 sequences, 10% to 12% seen only once; the top ten take 20% to 25%. The CDR3 has 14 residues. V dropped 8 bases and J dropped 4; count of bases not matched to a gene: 9. In germline, CDR1 is SQVTM, CDR2 ANQGSEA. This clonotype was sampled from a female donor with early-stage non-small cell lung cancer. The sample was PBMCs, taken at follow-up. V usage is TRBV29-1 and J usage is TRBJ2-1; 9 bases are shared with TRBD2. The chain's CDR3 is CSSGRREGYNEQFF. CDR3 DNA sequence: TGCAGCTCTGGGAGGCGGGAGGGTTACAATGAGCAGTTCTTC.